The sequence of this T cell receptor (beta chain) was determined in a study of T cell changes during pregnancy in multiple sclerosis. Profiled with immunoSEQ multiplex PCR; TCRdb holds only in-frame clones, not every one. The data show 45,000 to 65,000 clones, 92% seen once. Trimming removed 4 bases from V and 8 bases from J; junction bases left unmatched: 10. The germline V gene encodes CDR1 SGHRS and CDR2 YFSETQ. The CDR3 spans 14 residues. The source of this sequence is a female donor with multiple sclerosis, enrolled in a pregnancy study. This rearrangement joins TRBV5-1 to TRBJ1-2; 8 bases line up with TRBD1. Material: CD4+ T cells from peripheral blood mononuclear cells, obtained after pregnancy. The CDR3 DNA reads as TGCGCCAGCAGCCAGGGGGACAGGACGGGCGGCTACACCTTC. It yields the protein CASSQGDRTGGYTF.